The clone carrying this T cell receptor beta chain was detected only a few times. What it binds is not known. The CDR3 runs to 16 residues. J gave up 2 bases and V 3 bases, and 9 bases lay outside the gene matches. Per the germline V gene, CDR1 is SQVTM and CDR2 is ANQGSEA. These data originate in a study of CD8+ T cells in alopecia areata. Regarding the study as a whole: While tofacitinib was given, many expanded lesional clones persisted in scalp and blood. Shared TCR sequences were less clear between patients than in mice, possibly partly from HLA diversity.

Following RNA extraction, reverse transcription yielded cDNA that acted as the sequencing template. TCRdb keeps only in-frame clones here, not all; method: immunoSEQ multiplex PCR. The data hold about 270,000 clones, with about three fifths observed a single time. Treatment of the sample: oral pan-JAK inhibitor, 5-10 mg twice daily. Lesional scalp punch biopsies and peripheral blood were collected from alopecia areata patients. Isolation of CD4+ and CD8+ T cells from PBMCs was achieved by sorting. The TCR originated in a human donor with alopecia areata. This material consisted of CD4+ T cells sorted from blood, taken at roughly week 52, from a patient treated with tofacitinib. V and J are TRBV29-1 and TRBJ2-3, with 9 bases fitting TRBD1. The CDR3 DNA sequence: TGCAGCGTTGATCGGGGACAGGGCGGTTACACAGATACGCAGTATTTT. Translation: CSVDRGQGGYTDTQYF.